The present T cell receptor beta chain was sequenced within a study of blood T cell repertoires in COVID-19. Study-level background: The United States, Italy and Spain provided the acute and convalescent COVID-19 samples. T cells, B-cell-depleted T cells, or PBMCs supplied cDNA or gDNA.

This CDR3 has 16 amino acids. CDR1 LGHNA and CDR2 YNFKEQ come from the germline V gene. Losses at the gene ends were 0 bases for V and 1 base for J; bases not matched to a gene: 5. Under the authors' procedure: Reference gene primer amplification in the assay estimated nucleated cell counts. Only in-frame clones appear in the TCRdb table, and some are missing; sequencing was by immunoSEQ multiplex PCR. V and J calls and clone size are as listed in that table; D and trimming were resolved from the DNA. The sample records a few hundred thousand clones, over 75% being singletons. J is TRBJ2-7 and V is TRBV4-2; 8 bases are shared with TRBD2. The sample was peripheral blood. This receptor was taken from a man aged 30-40 years who had recovered from COVID-19. The CDR3 is CASSQDPGGLSYEQYF. The CDR3 bases are TGTGCCAGCAGCCAAGATCCGGGGGGGTTATCCTACGAGCAGTACTTC.